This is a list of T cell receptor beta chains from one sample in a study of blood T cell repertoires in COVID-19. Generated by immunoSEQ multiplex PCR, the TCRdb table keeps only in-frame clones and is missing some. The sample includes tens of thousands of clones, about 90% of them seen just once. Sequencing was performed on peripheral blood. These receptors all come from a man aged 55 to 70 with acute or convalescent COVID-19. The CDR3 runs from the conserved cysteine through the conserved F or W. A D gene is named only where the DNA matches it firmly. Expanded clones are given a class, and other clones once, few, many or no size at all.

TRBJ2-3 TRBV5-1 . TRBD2 TGCGCCAGCAGCTCCCTAGCGGGAGGAGAAGATACGCAGTATTTT CASSSLAGGEDTQYF
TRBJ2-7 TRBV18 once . TGTGCCAGCTCACCACGGGGAGTGACACTCTACGAGCAGTACTTC CASSPRGVTLYEQYF
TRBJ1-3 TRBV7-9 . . TGTGCCAGCGGGGGTAGGGGGTCTGGAAACACCATATATTTT CASGGRGSGNTIYF
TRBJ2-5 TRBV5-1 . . TGCGCCAGCCGGCTGGGCGTCCAAGAGACCCAGTACTTC CASRLGVQETQYF
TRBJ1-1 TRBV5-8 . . TGTGCCAGCCGTCGGGGTATGAACACTGAAGCTTTCTTT CASRRGMNTEAFF
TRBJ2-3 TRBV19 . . TGTGCCAGTAGTATACTTGGCAGGGGGGCAGATACGCAGTATTTT CASSILGRGADTQYF
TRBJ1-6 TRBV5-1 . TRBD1 TGCGCCAGCAGCTTCTTCCCTACCGGACAGGGCAATTCACCCCTCCACTTT CASSFFPTGQGNSPLHF
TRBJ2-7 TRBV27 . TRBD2 TGTGCCAGCAGGGGACTAGCGGGTCTAACCCACGAGCAGTACTTC CASRGLAGLTHEQYF
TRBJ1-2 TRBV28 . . TGTGCCAGCAGTTCCTCCTCTCGGTATGGCTACACCTTC CASSSSSRYGYTF
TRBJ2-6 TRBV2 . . TGTGCCAGCAGGGGGCCGGCTGGGGCCAACGTCCTGACTTTC CASRGPAGANVLTF
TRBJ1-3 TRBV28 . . TGTGCCAGCAGTTTTTCCGGTTACGGGGGCTCTGGAAACACCATATATTTT CASSFSGYGGSGNTIYF
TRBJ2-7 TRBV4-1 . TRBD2 TGCGCCAGCAGCCCGATTGACATGGGACTAGCGCGACTCTACGAGCAGTACTTC CASSPIDMGLARLYEQYF
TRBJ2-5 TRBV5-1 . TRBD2 TGCGCCAGCAGCTTGTGGCCTAGCGGGAGTCAGACCCAGTACTTC CASSLWPSGSQTQYF
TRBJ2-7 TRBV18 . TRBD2 TGTGCCAGCTCACCGGCGGGACTAGTTTATGGCGAGCAGTACTTC CASSPAGLVYGEQYF
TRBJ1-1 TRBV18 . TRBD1 TGTGCCAGCTCACCGACGGACAGGGGGTTGAACACTGAAGCTTTCTTT CASSPTDRGLNTEAFF
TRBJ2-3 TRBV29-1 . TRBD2 TGCAGCGTAGGGGGACTAGCCCTTGTGGAGGGCACAGATACGCAGTATTTT CSVGGLALVEGTDTQYF
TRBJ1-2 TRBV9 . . TGTGCCAGCAGCGTAGGTTCGTATGCAGGGGCCTATGGCTACACCTTC CASSVGSYAGAYGYTF
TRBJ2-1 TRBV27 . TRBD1 TGTGCCAGCAGTTTGACAGGGTACAATGAGCAGTTCTTC CASSLTGYNEQFF
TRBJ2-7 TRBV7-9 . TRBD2 TGTGCCAGCAGCCTAGCGGGAGTGCTGGGGACCTACGAGCAGTACTTC CASSLAGVLGTYEQYF
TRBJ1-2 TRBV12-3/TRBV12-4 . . TGTGCCAGCAGCCAGACAGAGTATGGCTACACCTTC CASSQTEYGYTF
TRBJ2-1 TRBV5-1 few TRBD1 TGCGCCAGCAGCTCACAGGGGTCCGGCAATGAGCAGTTCTTC CASSSQGSGNEQFF
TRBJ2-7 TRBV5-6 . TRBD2 TGTGCCAGCAGCTTGGGGAGACGGGGAGCGGGATTATCCTACGAGCAGTACTTC CASSLGRRGAGLSYEQYF
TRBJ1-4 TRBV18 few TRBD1 TGTGCCAGCTCACTCGGACAGGTGCCTTGGGAAAAACTGTTTTTT CASSLGQVPWEKLFF
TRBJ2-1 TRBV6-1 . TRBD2 TGTGCCAGCAGTGAAATGCTACGACCGGGACTAGCGGGAGATGAGCAGTTCTTC CASSEMLRPGLAGDEQFF
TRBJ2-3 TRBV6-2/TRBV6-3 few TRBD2 TGTGCCAGCAGTTATGAGGCGGGAGGGGTGGCAGATACGCAGTATTTT CASSYEAGGVADTQYF
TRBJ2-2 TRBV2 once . TGTGCCAGCAGTGAACAGGAAAACACCGGGGAGCTGTTTTTT CASSEQENTGELFF
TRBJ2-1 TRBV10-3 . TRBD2 TGTGCCATCAGTGACCCTCCTCTGGCGGGAGACCCCAATGAGCAGTTCTTC CAISDPPLAGDPNEQFF
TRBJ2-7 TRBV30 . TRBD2 TGTGCCTCGCAGAGCGGGAGCCGCGAGCAGTACTTC CASQSGSREQYF
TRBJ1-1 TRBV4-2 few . TGTGCCAGCAGCCAAGATTTCCAGGGGTCGTACGCGAACACTGAAGCTTTCTTT CASSQDFQGSYANTEAFF